This T cell receptor beta chain was identified during a study of T cell responses to AZD1222 COVID-19 vaccine. Germline CDR1 reads SNHLY; CDR2 reads FYNNEI. The CDR3 contains 11 residues. The ends were cut back, 8 bases at V and 4 bases at J, with 9 bases in the middle. Profiling relied on immunoSEQ multiplex PCR, and the TCRdb table lists in-frame clones only, not all of them. This table holds about 120,000 clones, about 89% found once. The gene calls are TRBV2 and TRBJ2-7; TRBD1 is a possible D gene (6 bases). The specimen comprised peripheral blood, sampled on day 0 of AZD1222 vaccination. The source of this sequence is an adult in good health. CDR3 sequence (DNA): TGTGCCAGCGGACAGAGATACGAGCAGTACTTC. Residues: CASGQRYEQYF.